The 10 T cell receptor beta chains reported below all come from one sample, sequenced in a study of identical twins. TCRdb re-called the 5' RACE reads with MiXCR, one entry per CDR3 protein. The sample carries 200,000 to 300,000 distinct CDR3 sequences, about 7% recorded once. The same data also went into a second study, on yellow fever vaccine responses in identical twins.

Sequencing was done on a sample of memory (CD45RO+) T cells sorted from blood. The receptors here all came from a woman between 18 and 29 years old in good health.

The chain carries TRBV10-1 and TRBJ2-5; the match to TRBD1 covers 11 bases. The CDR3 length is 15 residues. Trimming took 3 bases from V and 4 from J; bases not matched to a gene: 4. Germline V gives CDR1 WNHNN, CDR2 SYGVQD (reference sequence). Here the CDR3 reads CASSDPGTGGETQYF. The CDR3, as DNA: TGCGCCAGCAGTGATCCCGGGACAGGGGGAGAGACCCAGTACTTC.

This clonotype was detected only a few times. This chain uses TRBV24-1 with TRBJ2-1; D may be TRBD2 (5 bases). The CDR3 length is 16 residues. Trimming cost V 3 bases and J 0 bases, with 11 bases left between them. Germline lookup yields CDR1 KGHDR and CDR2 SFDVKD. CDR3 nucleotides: TGTGCCACCAGTGATGGGGAGCCAAGCTCCTACAATGAGCAGTTCTTC. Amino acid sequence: CATSDGEPSSYNEQFF.

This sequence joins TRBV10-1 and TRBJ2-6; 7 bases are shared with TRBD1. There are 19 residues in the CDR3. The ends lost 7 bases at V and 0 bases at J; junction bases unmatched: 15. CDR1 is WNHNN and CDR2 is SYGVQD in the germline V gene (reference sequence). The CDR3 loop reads CASTLVGNRGPSGANVLTF. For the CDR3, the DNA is TGCGCCAGCACCCTGGTGGGGAACAGGGGTCCCTCTGGGGCCAACGTCCTGACTTTC.

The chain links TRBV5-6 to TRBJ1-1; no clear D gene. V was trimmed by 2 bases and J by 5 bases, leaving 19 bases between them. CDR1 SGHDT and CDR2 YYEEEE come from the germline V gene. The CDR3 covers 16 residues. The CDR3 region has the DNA TGTGCCAGCAGCTTACCCTCCCTAGGTTCGATGACTGAAGCTTTCTTT. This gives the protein CASSLPSLGSMTEAFF.

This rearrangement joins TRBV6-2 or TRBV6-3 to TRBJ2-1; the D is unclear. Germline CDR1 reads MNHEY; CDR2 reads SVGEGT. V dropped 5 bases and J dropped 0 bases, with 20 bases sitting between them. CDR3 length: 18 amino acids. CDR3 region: CASSRPSSALSSYNEQFF. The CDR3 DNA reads TGTGCCAGCAGTAGGCCTTCCTCAGCGCTGAGCTCCTACAATGAGCAGTTCTTC.

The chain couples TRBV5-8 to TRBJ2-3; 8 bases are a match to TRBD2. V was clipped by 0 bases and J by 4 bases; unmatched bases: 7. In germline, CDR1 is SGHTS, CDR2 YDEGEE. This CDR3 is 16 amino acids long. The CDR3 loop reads CASSLAGTSFADTQYF. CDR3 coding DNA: TGTGCCAGCAGCTTGGCTGGGACTAGTTTTGCAGATACGCAGTATTTT.

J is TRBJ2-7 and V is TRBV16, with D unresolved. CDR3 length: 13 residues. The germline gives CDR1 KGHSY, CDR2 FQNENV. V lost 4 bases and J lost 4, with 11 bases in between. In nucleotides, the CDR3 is TGTGCCAGCAGCCCAGGTCGGGCTTACGAGCAGTACGTC. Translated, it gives CASSPGRAYEQYV.

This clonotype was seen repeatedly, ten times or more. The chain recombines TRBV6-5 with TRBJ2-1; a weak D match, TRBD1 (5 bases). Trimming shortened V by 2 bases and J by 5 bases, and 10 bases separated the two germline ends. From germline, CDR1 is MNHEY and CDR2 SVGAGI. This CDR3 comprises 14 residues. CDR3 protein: CASSYRGTHNEQFF. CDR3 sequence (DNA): TGTGCCAGCAGTTACAGGGGAACACACAATGAGCAGTTCTTC.

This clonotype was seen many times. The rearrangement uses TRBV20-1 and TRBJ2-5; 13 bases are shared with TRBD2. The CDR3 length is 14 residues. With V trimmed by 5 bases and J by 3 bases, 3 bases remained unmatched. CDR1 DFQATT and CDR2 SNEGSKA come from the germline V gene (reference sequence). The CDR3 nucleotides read TGCAGTGCTCCAGGACTAGCGGGGGAAGAGACCCAGTACTTC. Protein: CSAPGLAGEETQYF.

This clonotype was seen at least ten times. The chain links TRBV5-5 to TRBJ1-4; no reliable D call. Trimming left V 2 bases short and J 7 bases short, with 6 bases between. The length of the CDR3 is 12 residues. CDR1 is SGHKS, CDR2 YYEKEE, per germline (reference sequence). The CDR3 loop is CASSFRGEKLFF. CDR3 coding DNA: TGTGCCAGCAGCTTTCGGGGTGAAAAACTGTTTTTT.